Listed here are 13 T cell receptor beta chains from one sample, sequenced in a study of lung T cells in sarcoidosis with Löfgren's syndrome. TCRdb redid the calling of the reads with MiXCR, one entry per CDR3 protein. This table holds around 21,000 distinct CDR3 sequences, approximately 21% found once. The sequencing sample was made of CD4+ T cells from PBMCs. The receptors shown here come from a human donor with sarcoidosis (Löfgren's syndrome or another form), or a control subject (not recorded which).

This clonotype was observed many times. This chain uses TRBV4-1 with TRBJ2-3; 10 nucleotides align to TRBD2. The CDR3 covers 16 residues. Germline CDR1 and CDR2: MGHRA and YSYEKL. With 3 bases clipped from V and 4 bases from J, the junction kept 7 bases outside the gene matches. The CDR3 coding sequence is TGCGCCAGCAGCCATCCGGGAGCGGGAGGGCCAGATACGCAGTATTTT. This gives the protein CASSHPGAGGPDTQYF.

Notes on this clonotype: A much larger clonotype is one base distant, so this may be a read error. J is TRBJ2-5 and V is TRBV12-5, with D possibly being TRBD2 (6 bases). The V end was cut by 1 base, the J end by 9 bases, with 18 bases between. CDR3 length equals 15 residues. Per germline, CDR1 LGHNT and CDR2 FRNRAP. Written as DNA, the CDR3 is TGTGCTAGTGGTTTGGATACGCTCATCGGGGAGGCCCAGTACTTC. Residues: CASGLDTLIGEAQYF. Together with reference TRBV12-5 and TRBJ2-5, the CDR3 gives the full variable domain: DARVTQTPRHKVTEMGQEVTMRCQPILGHNTVFWYRQTMMQGLELLAYFRNRAPLDDSGMPKDRFSAEMPDATLATLKIQPSEPRDSAVYFCASGLDTLIGEAQYFGPGTRLLVL.

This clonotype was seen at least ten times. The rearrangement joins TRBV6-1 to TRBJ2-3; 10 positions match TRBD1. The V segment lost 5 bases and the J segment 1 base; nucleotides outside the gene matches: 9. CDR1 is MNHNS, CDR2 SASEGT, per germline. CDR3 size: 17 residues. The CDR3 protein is CASSPRDRGLGTDTQYF. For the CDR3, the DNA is TGTGCCAGCAGTCCCCGGGACAGGGGACTAGGCACAGATACGCAGTATTTT.

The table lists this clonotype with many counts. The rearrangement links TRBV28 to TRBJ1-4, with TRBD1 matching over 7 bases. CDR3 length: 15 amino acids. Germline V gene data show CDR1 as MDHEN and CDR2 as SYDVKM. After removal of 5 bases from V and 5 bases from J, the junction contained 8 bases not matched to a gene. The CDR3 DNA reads TGTGCCAGCAGTCGTCCGGGACAGATCAATGAAAAACTGTTTTTT. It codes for CASSRPGQINEKLFF.

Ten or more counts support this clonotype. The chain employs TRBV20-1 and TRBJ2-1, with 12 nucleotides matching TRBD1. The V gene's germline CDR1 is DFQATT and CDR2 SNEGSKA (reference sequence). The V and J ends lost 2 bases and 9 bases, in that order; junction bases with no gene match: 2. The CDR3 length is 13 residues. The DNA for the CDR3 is TGCAGTGCTAGAAGGGGACAGGGGGCTGAGCAGTTCTTC. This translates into CSARRGQGAEQFF.

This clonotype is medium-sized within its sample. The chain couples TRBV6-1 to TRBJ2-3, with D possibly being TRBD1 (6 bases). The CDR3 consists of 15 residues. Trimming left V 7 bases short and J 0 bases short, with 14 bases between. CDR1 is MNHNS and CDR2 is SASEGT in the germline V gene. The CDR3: CASTGAFLSTDTQYF. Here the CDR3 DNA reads TGTGCCAGCACAGGGGCCTTCTTAAGCACAGATACGCAGTATTTT.

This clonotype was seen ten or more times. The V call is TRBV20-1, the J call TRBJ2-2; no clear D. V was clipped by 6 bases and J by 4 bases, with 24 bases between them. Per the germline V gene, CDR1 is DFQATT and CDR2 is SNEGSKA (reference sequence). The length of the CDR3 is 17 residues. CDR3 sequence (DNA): TGCAGTGCAGGCAAAGGTGCGGCAGCCTCGGGCACCGGGGAGCTGTTTTTT. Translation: CSAGKGAAASGTGELFF.

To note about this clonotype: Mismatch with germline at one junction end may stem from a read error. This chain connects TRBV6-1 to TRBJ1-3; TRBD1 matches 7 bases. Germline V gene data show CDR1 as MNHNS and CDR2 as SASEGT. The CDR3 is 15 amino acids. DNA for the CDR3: TGTGCCAGCAGCTTGACAGGGAGCTCTGGAAACACCATACATTTT. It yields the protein CASSLTGSSGNTIHF.

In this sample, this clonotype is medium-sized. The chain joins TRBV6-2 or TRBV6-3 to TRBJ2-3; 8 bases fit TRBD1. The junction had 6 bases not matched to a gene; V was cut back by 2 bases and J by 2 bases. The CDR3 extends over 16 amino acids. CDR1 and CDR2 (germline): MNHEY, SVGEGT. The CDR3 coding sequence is TGTGCCAGCAGTTACCGGACAGGGCTTATCACAGATACGCAGTATTTT. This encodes CASSYRTGLITDTQYF.

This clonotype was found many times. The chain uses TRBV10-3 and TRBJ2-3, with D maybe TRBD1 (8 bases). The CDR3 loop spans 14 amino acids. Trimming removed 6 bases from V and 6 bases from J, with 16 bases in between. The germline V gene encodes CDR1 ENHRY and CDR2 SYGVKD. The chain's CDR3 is CAIRSDREGDTQYF. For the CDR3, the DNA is TGTGCCATCAGGTCGGACAGGGAGGGGGATACGCAGTATTTT.

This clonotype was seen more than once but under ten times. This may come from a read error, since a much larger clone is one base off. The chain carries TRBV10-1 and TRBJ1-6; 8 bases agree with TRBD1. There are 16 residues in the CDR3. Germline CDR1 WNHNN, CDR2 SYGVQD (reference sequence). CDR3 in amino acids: CASNTQGDVKDSHLHF. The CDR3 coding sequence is TGCGCCAGCAACACACAGGGGGACGTAAAGGATTCACACCTCCACTTT.

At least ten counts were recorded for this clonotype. CDR3 loop: CASSRQGTNPSYEQYF. The CDR3 DNA sequence: TGTGCCAGCTCACGACAGGGCACCAACCCCTCCTACGAGCAGTACTTC. The chain couples TRBV18 to TRBJ2-7; 7 nucleotides match TRBD1. Germline CDR1 and CDR2: KGHSH and LQKENI. V lost 4 bases to trimming and J lost 0 bases; unmatched junction nucleotides: 9. The CDR3 covers 16 residues.

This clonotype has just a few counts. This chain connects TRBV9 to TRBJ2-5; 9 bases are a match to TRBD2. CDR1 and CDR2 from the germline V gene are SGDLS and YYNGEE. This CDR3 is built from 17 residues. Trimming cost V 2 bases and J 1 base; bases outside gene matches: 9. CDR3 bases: TGTGCCAGCAGCGTGACGATAGCGGGGGAAACCCAAGAGACCCAGTACTTC. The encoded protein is CASSVTIAGETQETQYF.